Listed below are T cell receptor beta chains from one sample, sequenced in a study of CD8+ T cells in alopecia areata. TCRdb's copy holds only in-frame clones and misses some; the assay was immunoSEQ multiplex PCR. The data contain about 130,000 clones, 49% of them singletons. Sequencing used CD8+ T cells sorted from blood, obtained at week 0. The receptors originated from a human donor with alopecia areata. The CDR3 runs from the conserved cysteine through the conserved F or W. D genes are given only for firm matches. Some rows have no size entry. The others give once, few or many, or a class for an expanded clone.

CDR3 protein	CDR3 DNA	J gene	D gene	clone size	V gene
CASGQGFYEQYF	TGTGCCAGCGGTCAGGGCTTCTACGAGCAGTACTTC	TRBJ2-7	-	-	TRBV2
CACDTDRGEYNEQFF	TGTGCCTGCGACACCGACAGGGGGGAATACAATGAGCAGTTCTTC	TRBJ2-1	TRBD1	-	TRBV30
CASWTYNGYTF	TGTGCCAGTTGGACGTACAATGGCTACACCTTC	TRBJ1-2	-	-	TRBV27
CASSYWTQGTDTQYF	TGTGCCAGCAGTTACTGGACCCAAGGCACAGATACGCAGTATTTT	TRBJ2-3	-	-	TRBV27
CATSRSGSSYEQYF	TGTGCCACCTCCCGGTCAGGGAGCTCCTACGAGCAGTACTTC	TRBJ2-7	-	few	TRBV15
CASSSLLGRETQYF	TGTGCCAGCAGCTCCCTACTAGGACGGGAGACCCAGTACTTC	TRBJ2-5	-	once	TRBV7-2
CASSSRDRVGYEQYF	TGTGCCAGCAGCTCCCGGGACAGGGTTGGGTACGAGCAGTACTTC	TRBJ2-7	TRBD1	-	TRBV7-9
CSVEGMSGYTF	TGCAGCGTTGAGGGGATGTCGGGCTACACCTTC	TRBJ1-2	-	-	TRBV29-1
CASSEEGQGNRYF	TGTGCCAGCAGTGAAGAGGGACAGGGGAATAGGTACTTC	TRBJ2-4	TRBD1	few	TRBV2
CSVGGMAHRDTQYF	TGCAGCGTCGGGGGGATGGCGCACAGAGATACGCAGTATTTT	TRBJ2-3	TRBD2	-	TRBV29-1
CASSLDARGNSPLHF	TGTGCCAGCAGCTTAGATGCCAGGGGGAATTCACCCCTCCACTTT	TRBJ1-6	TRBD1	-	TRBV11-2
CASSHGFGATGELFF	TGCGCCAGCAGCCACGGGTTTGGGGCCACCGGGGAGCTGTTTTTT	TRBJ2-2	-	-	TRBV4-1
CASSLEVQGNYGYTF	TGTGCCAGCAGCTTAGAGGTACAGGGGAACTATGGCTACACCTTC	TRBJ1-2	TRBD1	-	TRBV11-2
CASSLTGVANYGYTF	TGTGCCAGCAGTTTAACAGGGGTAGCTAACTATGGCTACACCTTC	TRBJ1-2	TRBD1	few	TRBV27
CASSYRTGEHYGYTF	TGTGCCAGCAGTTACCGGACAGGGGAACACTATGGCTACACCTTC	TRBJ1-2	TRBD1	-	TRBV6-5
CASSARGQDYNEQFF	TGTGCCAGCAGCGCCAGGGGACAGGACTACAATGAGCAGTTCTTC	TRBJ2-1	TRBD1	-	TRBV9
CASSSGGEQYF	TGTGCCAGCAGCTCCGGGGGCGAGCAGTACTTC	TRBJ2-7	-	-	TRBV11-2
CSARDGYGYTF	TGCAGTGCTAGAGATGGCTATGGCTACACCTTC	TRBJ1-2	-	-	TRBV20-1
CASNPGPIIDTQYF	TGTGCCAGCAACCCGGGCCCTATTATAGATACGCAGTATTTT	TRBJ2-3	-	-	TRBV6-5
CASSDPGGSNAGELFF	TGTGCCAGCAGTGACCCTGGCGGTTCAAACGCCGGGGAGCTGTTTTTT	TRBJ2-2	-	-	TRBV6-4
CATSPRDSWADTEAFF	TGTGCCACCAGCCCCCGGGACTCCTGGGCAGACACTGAAGCTTTCTTT	TRBJ1-1	-	few	TRBV15
CASSYRPFPTYGYTF	TGTGCCAGCAGTTATCGCCCATTCCCAACCTATGGCTACACCTTC	TRBJ1-2	-	-	TRBV6-5
CASSGLTGQDYYGYTF	TGTGCCAGCAGCGGGTTAACGGGACAGGACTACTATGGCTACACCTTC	TRBJ1-2	TRBD1	-	TRBV9
CASSLHRGRHGYTF	TGTGCCAGCTCGCTCCACAGGGGGCGGCATGGCTACACCTTC	TRBJ1-2	TRBD1	medium-sized	TRBV18
CASNAFPDTEAFF	TGTGCCAGCAATGCCTTCCCGGACACTGAAGCTTTCTTT	TRBJ1-1	-	-	TRBV6-1
CAWAISYNEQFF	TGTGCCTGGGCCATCTCCTACAATGAGCAGTTCTTC	TRBJ2-1	-	-	TRBV30
CSVEGIASSGEQFF	TGCAGCGTTGAAGGAATCGCTAGCTCTGGTGAGCAGTTCTTC	TRBJ2-1	-	few	TRBV29-1
CASRPGQGSLYGYTF	TGTGCCAGCAGACCGGGACAGGGTAGCCTCTATGGCTACACCTTC	TRBJ1-2	TRBD1	-	TRBV6-1
CAWSVLSGNGETQYF	TGTGCCTGGAGTGTACTATCGGGGAACGGAGAGACCCAGTACTTC	TRBJ2-5	-	-	TRBV30
CASSLDTGYEQYF	TGCGCCAGCAGTTTGGACACGGGCTACGAGCAGTACTTC	TRBJ2-7	-	few	TRBV5-1
CATSRGATTGSNQPQHF	TGTGCCACCAGCAGAGGTGCTACTACAGGGAGCAATCAGCCCCAGCATTTT	TRBJ1-5	-	-	TRBV15
CASSPSPTYEQYF	TGCGCCAGCAGCCCAAGTCCCACCTACGAGCAGTACTTC	TRBJ2-7	-	-	TRBV4-1
CAISDAPTGSYEQYF	TGTGCCATCAGTGACGCTCCGACAGGGTCCTACGAGCAGTACTTC	TRBJ2-7	TRBD1	-	TRBV10-3
CASSTRGQENYGYTF	TGCGCCAGCAGCACACGAGGACAGGAGAACTATGGCTACACCTTC	TRBJ1-2	TRBD1	-	TRBV5-1
CASSPGQGANTGELFF	TGTGCCAGCAGCCCCGGACAGGGGGCGAACACCGGGGAGCTGTTTTTT	TRBJ2-2	TRBD1	few	TRBV7-9
CASSSGVWDEKLFF	TGTGCCAGCAGTTCTGGAGTCTGGGATGAAAAACTGTTTTTT	TRBJ1-4	-	-	TRBV27
CASSLELAGVRGETQYF	TGTGCCAGCAGCTTAGAACTAGCGGGGGTCCGGGGGGAGACCCAGTACTTC	TRBJ2-5	TRBD2	-	TRBV7-9
CASSVGRISSYNSPLHF	TGTGCCAGCAGCGTAGGACGGATCAGCTCCTATAATTCACCCCTCCACTTT	TRBJ1-6	-	-	TRBV9
CASSPRGTYEQYF	TGTGCCAGCAGTCCGCGGGGGACTTACGAGCAGTACTTC	TRBJ2-7	TRBD2	-	TRBV13
CASKRQGAYQETQYF	TGTGCCAGCAAGAGACAGGGCGCGTACCAAGAGACCCAGTACTTC	TRBJ2-5	TRBD1	-	TRBV6-5
CASSVEVRLAGDSPYNEQFF	TGTGCCAGCAGCGTAGAAGTGCGACTAGCGGGGGATTCTCCCTACAATGAGCAGTTCTTC	TRBJ2-1	TRBD2	-	TRBV9
CSVTRGENTEAFF	TGCAGCGTTACAAGGGGGGAAAACACTGAAGCTTTCTTT	TRBJ1-1	-	-	TRBV29-1
CASSDTGTGGISPLHF	TGTGCCAGCAGCGATACCGGGACAGGGGGCATATCACCCCTCCACTTT	TRBJ1-6	TRBD1	-	TRBV13
CASSGDYQETQYF	TGCGCCAGCAGCGGGGACTATCAAGAGACCCAGTACTTC	TRBJ2-5	TRBD2	-	TRBV5-1
CASSPTDQNTEAFF	TGTGCCAGCAGCCCGACGGATCAGAACACTGAAGCTTTCTTT	TRBJ1-1	-	-	TRBV7-9
CSARGVYGYTF	TGCAGTGCTAGGGGGGTGTATGGCTACACCTTC	TRBJ1-2	-	-	TRBV20-1
CASSLDLSEQFF	TGTGCCAGCAGTCTGGACCTGAGTGAGCAGTTCTTC	TRBJ2-1	-	-	TRBV6-1
CASSLAVTGDPNEQFF	TGTGCCAGCAGCTTGGCCGTCACAGGGGACCCCAATGAGCAGTTCTTC	TRBJ2-1	TRBD1	-	TRBV5-6
CASSSTGTGGEKLFF	TGTGCCAGCAGCTCGACCGGGACAGGGGGTGAAAAACTGTTTTTT	TRBJ1-4	TRBD1	-	TRBV7-9
CASGWRGFQPQHF	TGTGCTAGTGGTTGGAGGGGGTTTCAGCCCCAGCATTTT	TRBJ1-5	-	many	TRBV12-5
CSVEDRDYGYTF	TGCAGCGTTGAAGACAGGGACTACGGCTACACCTTC	TRBJ1-2	-	-	TRBV29-1